This T cell receptor (beta chain) was identified during a study of blood T cell repertoires in COVID-19. Using immunoSEQ multiplex PCR, the repertoire was profiled, and TCRdb retains in-frame clones only, with some absent. The sample shows roughly 78,000 clones, around four fifths of them seen only once. The CDR3 has 17 amino acids. Germline lookup yields CDR1 MNHEY and CDR2 SMNVEV (reference sequence). The germline V and J ends were trimmed by 0 bases and 2 bases, with 14 bases remaining between them. The sample comprised peripheral blood. This sequence was found in an elderly woman with acute or convalescent COVID-19. V is TRBV27 and J is TRBJ2-1, with a possible D match to TRBD1 (7 bases). The CDR3 DNA reads TGTGCCAGCAGTTTATCGTGGAGGGGGCCCCCCTACAATGAGCAGTTCTTC. This translates into CASSLSWRGPPYNEQFF.